This entry is about one TCR beta chain. The data stem from a study of OX40 agonist ivuxolimab in advanced cancers. J was trimmed by 6 bases and V by 5 bases; bases with no gene match: 8. The CDR3 runs to 15 residues. Per germline, CDR1 SGHTA and CDR2 FQGNSA. The method was immunoSEQ multiplex PCR; TCRdb's version includes in-frame clones alone and lacks a portion of them. The repertoire has tens of thousands of clones, about 90% of them found once; the top ten carry about 1.7%. V and J are TRBV7-2 and TRBJ2-7; 12 positions match TRBD2. The sequence derives from an adult with an advanced solid tumor such as melanoma, head and neck, liver or kidney cancer. The specimen comprised CD4+ or CD8+ T cells sorted from blood, sampled in a trial of the OX40 agonist ivuxolimab. The CDR3 region has the DNA TGTGCCAGCAGCGGACAACCGGGACTAGCGGGCGAGCAGTACTTC. Protein product: CASSGQPGLAGEQYF.